This is a list of T cell receptor beta chains from one sample in a study of cytomegalovirus exposure and HLA in healthy donors. Measured with immunoSEQ multiplex PCR; TCRdb has only the in-frame clones, and not every one. Of about 160,000 clones in the sample, 87% are singletons; the top ten hold more than 0.7%. Sequenced: PBMCs. The receptors were sampled from a woman aged 25 to 39 in good health and CMV-seronegative. The CDR3 runs from the conserved cysteine through the conserved F or W.

V,J,CDR3
TRBV18,TRBJ2-7,CASSPPGGGSYEQYF
TRBV5-1,TRBJ2-1,CASSRVAGGPNEQFF
TRBV27,TRBJ1-6,CASSFIDSSNSPLHF
TRBV7-2,TRBJ2-1,CASSPPGTRYNEQFF
TRBV6-1,TRBJ2-3,CASSGRDRGTDTQYF
TRBV5-8,TRBJ1-3,CASSQGPSGSGNTIYF
TRBV6-6,TRBJ2-2,CASSGKNTGELFF
TRBV4-3,TRBJ2-1,CASSQEGRGQLGEQFF
TRBV28,NA,CASTPLDSSYEQYF
TRBV5-1,TRBJ2-5,CASSLSGSSVQETQYF
TRBV29-1,TRBJ1-5,CSALIRGEDSNQPQHF
TRBV7-3,TRBJ2-2,CASSLSPTGELFF
TRBV2,TRBJ2-7,CASNIIRTGGSEQYF
TRBV5-8,TRBJ2-5,CASSSRWGGETQYF
TRBV4-1,TRBJ2-7,CASSQPTHSYEQYF
TRBV25-1,TRBJ2-3,CASSGRASGSTDTQYF
TRBV7-9,TRBJ1-4,CASRSQGPGDEKLFF
TRBV9,TRBJ2-2,CASSVGGGGGTGELFF
TRBV5-8,TRBJ1-4,CASSLELQGQKLFF
TRBV6-1,TRBJ2-1,CASSEGQLTYNEQFF
TRBV4-1,TRBJ2-1,CASSQLQYVDNEQFF
TRBV4-1,TRBJ2-7,CASSQEGLADYEQYF
TRBV7-2,TRBJ2-7,CASSWDTFYEQYF
TRBV4-1,TRBJ2-7,CASSQVWTNSYEQYF
TRBV7-2,TRBJ2-3,CASSLARVSQYF
TRBV18,TRBJ2-2,CASSFTGGTGELFF
TRBV7-6,TRBJ1-1,CASSLEAERDTEAFF
TRBV7-8,TRBJ2-3,CASSLSARGDTQYF
TRBV6-1,TRBJ2-3,CASSVAGGTDTQYF
TRBV7-9,TRBJ1-2,CASSPGGGYGYTF
TRBV4-1,TRBJ2-4,CASSQEPPPDRQNIQYF
TRBV19,TRBJ2-7,CASSREAGPAREQYF
TRBV19,TRBJ1-2,CASSTRDRGRGGYTF
TRBV29-1,TRBJ2-2,CSVRQGMDTGELFF
TRBV28,TRBJ1-1,CASSPGTVRGTEAFF
TRBV25-1,TRBJ1-6,CASALGTGSPGNSPLHF
TRBV28,TRBJ1-1,CASSDRGQVEAFF
TRBV10-1,TRBJ2-2,CASSVRVGGELFF
TRBV4-2,TRBJ1-1,CASIPGRGMNTEAFF
TRBV5-4,TRBJ2-7,CASSFLSGSGSEQYF
TRBV10-1,TRBJ1-1,CASSFLPYLSSEAFF
TRBV25-1,TRBJ2-1,CASSLHNEQFF
TRBV6-1,TRBJ1-2,CASRDRAMYGYTF
TRBV10-2,TRBJ2-7,CATSNPAYEQYF
TRBV7-6,TRBJ2-1,CASSRRDRQGNEQFF
TRBV7-7,TRBJ2-2,CASSLGASGTANTGELFF
TRBV14,TRBJ2-3,CASSSPGLGASTDTQYF
TRBV5-1,TRBJ2-3,CASSLDGSNTDTQYF
TRBV10-1,TRBJ2-1,CASSRPGTGLDEQFF
TRBV29-1,TRBJ2-7,CSPPGQAYEQYF
TRBV7-9,TRBJ1-3,CASSRQVSGNTIYF